This T cell receptor (beta chain) comes out of a study of cytomegalovirus exposure and HLA in healthy donors. Study-wide context: About 80 million unique TCRs, all from HLA-typed donors, were included in an early release of the data. Findings and limits, study-wide: In a later analysis, parvovirus B19, influenza, CMV and Epstein-Barr virus appeared linked to several top co-occurrence clusters. Rarity held for most TCR sequences, but there were some public TCRs that occurred in many donors. Most subjects' HLA-A and HLA-B alleles were reportedly predicted from TCR beta sequences.

This clone was seen more than once but under ten times. Antigen specificity is unknown. In the PCR, 60 Vbeta and 13 Jbeta primers were used. Libraries were prepared by immunoSEQ multiplex PCR; TCRdb keeps only in-frame clonotypes and omits some of them. The data show about 160,000 clones, about 64% seen once. The CDR3 is 17 residues long. V lost 0 bases and J 4 bases, leaving 16 bases between the germline ends. In germline, CDR1 is LGHNA, CDR2 YSLEER. This chain uses TRBV4-3 with TRBJ2-1, with D possibly TRBD2 on 5 matching bases. This clonotype was sampled from a woman aged 55-70 years in good health and CMV-seropositive. What was sequenced was PBMCs. In DNA, the CDR3 is TGCGCCAGCAGCCAAGATTTAAGAGGGTTCGGGTACAATGAGCAGTTCTTC. Protein product: CASSQDLRGFGYNEQFF.